This passage covers 28 T cell receptor beta chains from one sample sequenced in a study of blood T cells in healthy people across ages. Primers used in a second PCR of roughly 6 to 11 cycles were a sample-barcoded 5' primer and a J-beta primer mix. Via MiXCR, TCRdb re-called the 5' RACE reads, giving one row per CDR3 protein. The repertoire includes around 1,600,000 distinct CDR3 sequences, under 55% of them detected once, and around 4% sits in the top ten. The sequencing sample was made of blood. The receptors here all came from a woman aged 18-30 years in good health.

This sequence joins TRBV28 and TRBJ2-3; 13 positions agree with TRBD2. The CDR3 is 17 residues long. V was clipped by 5 bases and J by 4 bases; unmatched bases: 9. Germline values: CDR1 MDHEN, CDR2 SYDVKM. In DNA, the CDR3 is TGTGCCAGCAGTCTCGGGACTAGCGGGACCATATCAGATACGCAGTATTTT. Translation: CASSLGTSGTISDTQYF.

V and J are TRBV12-3 or TRBV12-4 and TRBJ2-1; tentative D call: TRBD2 (5 bases). The closer fit of TRBJ2-7 to the DNA end suggests the J call may be wrong. This CDR3 region has 15 residues. The DNA of the CDR3 is TGTGCCACCGTCGGGGTTATGCGGTCCTACAATGAGCAGTACTTC. It encodes CATVGVMRSYNEQYF.

Details on this clonotype: It differs at one base from a far larger clone, so likely a read error. In DNA form, the CDR3 reads TGTGCCAGCAGCCCAGGGATAGCTAACTATGGCTACACCTTC. Protein: CASSPGIANYGYTF. This chain links TRBV12-3 or TRBV12-4 with TRBJ1-2; D is possibly TRBD1 (5 bases). V shed 6 bases and J shed 0 bases, with 11 bases lying between them. The CDR3 length is 14 residues.

The V gene is TRBV7-3, the J gene TRBJ1-2; possibly TRBD1 for D (5 bases). The CDR3 contains 15 residues. Trimming removed 1 base from V and 6 bases from J, with 15 bases in between. CDR1 is SGHTA, CDR2 FQGTGA, per germline. The CDR3 here is CASSLNSGTPNGYTF. Written as DNA, the CDR3 is TGTGCCAGCAGCTTAAATTCCGGGACCCCTAATGGCTACACCTTC.

This rearrangement joins TRBV20-1 to TRBJ2-3; tentatively, D is TRBD1 (6 bases). This CDR3 is built from 13 residues. CDR1 is DFQATT and CDR2 is SNEGSKA in the germline V gene (reference sequence). CDR3 protein: CSKLAAGEDTQYF. The DNA for the CDR3 is TGCAGCAAATTAGCCGCAGGGGAAGATACGCAGTATTTT.

This clonotype has a handful of counts. The chain employs TRBV3-1 and TRBJ2-3; either TRBD1 or TRBD2 may fit D (5 bases each). The V and J ends lost 3 bases and 9 bases respectively, with 13 bases between them. The germline gives CDR1 LGHDT, CDR2 YNNKEL (reference sequence). The CDR3 totals 13 residues. Here the CDR3 DNA reads TGTGCCAGCAGCCAGATTCAGGGCGGGACGCAGTATTTT. Amino acid sequence: CASSQIQGGTQYF.

This clonotype was seen a single time. The chain is built from TRBV7-2 and TRBJ2-7, with a tentative D call TRBD1 (6 bases). The CDR3 has 15 amino acids. The V end was cut by 5 bases, the J end by 2 bases, with 16 bases between. Per the germline V gene, CDR1 is SGHTA and CDR2 is FQGNSA. CDR3 sequence (DNA): TGTGCCAGCAGCCCCCAGGGGACGGTAACCTACGAGCAGTACTTC. It yields the protein CASSPQGTVTYEQYF.

The V call is TRBV20-1, the J call TRBJ1-1, with TRBD1 matching over 7 bases. The CDR3 is 15 residues long. Germline-derived CDR1 and CDR2 are DFQATT and SNEGSKA (reference sequence). V was clipped by 3 bases and J by 4 bases; unmatched bases: 11. The CDR3 spells CSASRGGASFTEAFF. The CDR3 DNA follows: TGCAGTGCTAGTAGAGGGGGCGCTAGTTTCACTGAAGCTTTCTTT.

This sequence joins TRBV12-3 or TRBV12-4 and TRBJ1-1; 8 bases fit TRBD1. Losses at the gene ends were 8 bases for V and 1 base for J; bases not matched to a gene: 9. CDR3 length: 15 residues. The CDR3 here is CASWGLTGENTEAFF. The CDR3 DNA reads TGTGCCAGCTGGGGATTGACAGGGGAGAACACTGAAGCTTTCTTT.

The chain couples TRBV13 to TRBJ2-5; D remains unclear. Judging by the DNA end, TRBJ2-7 fits better; the J call may be wrong. Germline V gene sequence: CDR1 PRHDT, CDR2 FYEKMQ (reference sequence). There are 13 residues in the CDR3. CDR3 in DNA: TGTGCCAGCACCCGATCCCCCTCCGCCGAGCAGTACTTC. Translation gives CASTRSPSAEQYF.

This clonotype appeared once. The V gene is TRBV30, the J gene TRBJ1-2; D is unclear. Germline CDR1 is GTSNPN and CDR2 is SVGIG (reference sequence). The ends were cut back, 7 bases at V and 3 bases at J, with 15 bases in the middle. The CDR3 is 13 amino acids. The chain's CDR3 is CASIVNKDYGYTF. CDR3 nucleotide sequence: TGTGCCTCGATCGTAAACAAGGACTATGGCTACACCTTC. The whole variable domain, remainder taken from reference TRBV30 and TRBJ1-2, is SQTIHQWPATLVQPVGSPLSLECTVEGTSNPNLYWYRQAAGRGLQLLFYSVGIGQISSEVPQNLSASRPQDRQFILSSKKLLLSDSGFYLCASIVNKDYGYTFGSGTRLTVV.

The chain combines TRBV6-5 with TRBJ2-1, with unresolved D. The CDR3 runs to 15 residues. V gave up 2 bases and J gave up 1 base, with 9 bases separating them. Germline V gene lookup returns CDR1 MNHEY and CDR2 SVGAGI. Here the CDR3 reads CASSYRALSYNEQFF. In DNA, the CDR3 is TGTGCCAGCAGTTACCGAGCTTTGTCCTACAATGAGCAGTTCTTC.

This clonotype appeared a few times. The genes are TRBV20-1 and TRBJ1-2; D not resolved. This CDR3 has 15 amino acids. Germline V gene data show CDR1 as DFQATT and CDR2 as SNEGSKA (reference sequence). V gave up 3 bases and J gave up 4 bases, with 18 bases separating them. The CDR3 reads CSARDAGEDSYGYTF. The CDR3 bases are TGCAGTGCTAGGGATGCCGGGGAGGATAGCTATGGCTACACCTTC.

The chain is built from TRBV20-1 and TRBJ1-2; the D gene is possibly TRBD1 (5 bases). In germline, CDR1 is DFQATT, CDR2 SNEGSKA (reference sequence). The CDR3 is made up of 16 amino acids. Between the trimmed V and J ends, which lost 1 base and 4 bases, there was a span of 19 bases. The CDR3 DNA reads TGCAGTGCTAGAGGAGGACCCACCCGGGGGACCTATGGCTACACCTTC. Amino acids: CSARGGPTRGTYGYTF.

This clonotype has a count of ten or more. The V gene is TRBV7-9, the J gene TRBJ2-7; 8 nucleotides match TRBD2. Losses at the gene ends were 5 bases for V and 4 bases for J; bases not matched to a gene: 7. CDR1 and CDR2 from the germline V gene are SEHNR and FQNEAQ (reference sequence). The CDR3 runs 14 residues. Written as DNA, the CDR3 is TGTGCCAGCAGCCCAGGACTAGCACCGTACGAGCAGTACTTC. Its protein product is CASSPGLAPYEQYF. The full variable domain, completed using reference TRBV7-9 and TRBJ2-7, is DTGVSQNPRHKITKRGQNVTFRCDPISEHNRLYWYRQTLGQGPEFLTYFQNEAQLEKSRLLSDRFSAERPKGSFSTLEIQRTEQGDSAMYLCASSPGLAPYEQYFGPGTRLTVT.

The V and J genes are TRBV7-9 and TRBJ2-1, with D possibly called TRBD1 or TRBD2 (5 bases each). This CDR3 has 14 residues. Germline V gives CDR1 SEHNR, CDR2 FQNEAQ (reference sequence). V lost 5 bases, J lost 14 bases, and 22 bases lay in between. CDR3 in DNA: TGTGCCAGCAGCCCGCCCGGGGCAGGAACAGAGGAGTTCTTC. As protein: CASSPPGAGTEEFF.

The chain employs TRBV20-1 and TRBJ2-1; 8 bases align to TRBD2. CDR3 length equals 13 residues. The germline CDR1 and CDR2 sequences are DFQATT and SNEGSKA (reference sequence). V lost 3 bases and J lost 10; bases outside the gene matches: 8. In nucleotides, the CDR3 is TGCAGTGCTAGGCTGCTAGCGGGTCCCGAGCAGTTCTTC. Translated: CSARLLAGPEQFF.

This chain joins TRBV4-1 and TRBJ2-5; 13 nucleotides line up with TRBD2. Germline V lookup: CDR1 MGHRA, CDR2 YSYEKL. The CDR3 totals 17 residues. V shed 8 bases, J shed 2 bases, and the junction held 11 bases outside the gene matches. CDR3 protein: CASDSGLAGIYQETQYF. The CDR3 DNA sequence: TGCGCCAGCGACTCGGGACTAGCGGGGATATATCAAGAGACCCAGTACTTC.

This clonotype turned up a few times. This chain links TRBV6-5 with TRBJ1-1; D is possibly TRBD1 (5 bases). This CDR3 contains 14 residues. The germline V gene has CDR1 MNHEY and CDR2 SVGAGI. V lost 5 bases to trimming and J lost 1 base, with 11 bases between them. CDR3 DNA sequence: TGTGCCAGCAGTGACCCCGGGGGGAACACTGAAGCTTTCTTT. It codes for CASSDPGGNTEAFF.

There are a few counts of this clonotype. V and J are TRBV12-3 or TRBV12-4 and TRBJ1-1; unclear D gene. This CDR3 comprises 13 residues. V lost 7 bases and J lost 3, with 12 bases in between. CDR3 coding DNA: TGTGCCAGCACCCTGGGGTGGGACACTGAAGCTTTCTTT. It is translated as CASTLGWDTEAFF.

The chain has TRBV3-1 and TRBJ2-2; 8 nucleotides align to TRBD2. V was pared by 4 bases and J by 5 bases, with 15 bases of the junction left unmatched. Looked up from germline, CDR1 is LGHDT and CDR2 is YNNKEL (reference sequence). The CDR3 runs to 18 residues. The CDR3 here is CASSPLMGAGESTGELFF. CDR3 bases: TGTGCCAGCAGCCCCTTAATGGGAGCGGGAGAGAGTACCGGGGAGCTGTTTTTT. The whole variable domain, filled in from reference TRBV3-1 and TRBJ2-2, reads DTAVSQTPKYLVTQMGNDKSIKCEQNLGHDTMYWYKQDSKKFLKIMFSYNNKELIINETVPNRFSPKSPDKAHLNLHINSLELGDSAVYFCASSPLMGAGESTGELFFGEGSRLTVL.

J is TRBJ2-1 and V is TRBV20-1, with D possibly matching TRBD1 (5 bases). Germline assignment: CDR1 DFQATT and CDR2 SNEGSKA (reference sequence). The V end was cut by 4 bases, the J end by 10 bases, with 17 bases between. The CDR3 runs to 13 residues. CDR3 loop: CSANRLGSYEQFF. The CDR3 nucleotides are TGCAGTGCTAACAGGCTAGGCTCCTACGAGCAGTTCTTC.

Note on this clonotype: Mismatch with germline at one junction end may stem from a read error. The rearrangement uses TRBV5-6 and TRBJ2-5; no firm D call. The J call may be wrong; the DNA end is better matched by TRBJ2-7. Looked up from germline, CDR1 is SGHDT and CDR2 is YYEEEE. This CDR3 comprises 12 residues. DNA of the CDR3: TGTGCCGGCAGCTTGCTGGGAAGCGAGCAGTACTTC. Protein product: CAGSLLGSEQYF.

This clonotype was counted a few times. The DNA for the CDR3 is TGCAGCTCCGGGAAAAACATTCAGTACTTC. This translates into CSSGKNIQYF. This sequence joins TRBV20-1 and TRBJ2-4; no firm D call. The germline V gene encodes CDR1 DFQATT and CDR2 SNEGSKA (reference sequence). This CDR3 comprises 10 residues.

This clonotype was seen at least ten times. The chain joins TRBV6-2 or TRBV6-3 to TRBJ2-1, with TRBD2 identical over 9 bases. Germline-derived CDR1 and CDR2 are MNHEY and SVGEGT. This CDR3 comprises 13 residues. The junction had 12 bases not matched to a gene; V was cut back by 7 bases and J by 14 bases. The CDR3 DNA reads as TGTGCCAGCACGGCTAGCGGGGCGCACTGGGAGTTCTTC. It specifies CASTASGAHWEFF.

The chain carries TRBV18 and TRBJ2-1; 8 positions agree with TRBD2. The DNA matches TRBJ2-7 better at its end, which makes the J call doubtful. The CDR3 runs 15 residues. Germline-derived CDR1 and CDR2 are KGHSH and LQKENI. CDR3 nucleotides: TGTGCCAGCTCACCGGCACTAGCGGATTACAATGAGCAGTACTTC. As protein: CASSPALADYNEQYF.

This chain joins TRBV6-6 and TRBJ2-5, with D unclear. CDR3 length equals 12 residues. Germline V gene lookup returns CDR1 MNHNY and CDR2 SVGAGI (reference sequence). Trimming left V 9 bases short and J 11 bases short, with 19 bases between. CDR3 DNA: TGTGCCAGTTACTCGACGAACAATGAGCAGTACTTC. This sequence encodes CASYSTNNEQYF.

The sample holds a few counts of this clonotype. The genes are TRBV7-9 and TRBJ2-5; the match to TRBD2 covers 8 bases. Germline V gene data show CDR1 as SEHNR and CDR2 as FQNEAQ (reference sequence). The CDR3 runs 15 residues. V lost 5 bases and J lost 3; bases outside the gene matches: 8. CDR3 region: CASSPSAGVEETQYF. The CDR3 DNA reads TGTGCCAGCAGCCCATCAGCGGGAGTTGAAGAGACCCAGTACTTC.